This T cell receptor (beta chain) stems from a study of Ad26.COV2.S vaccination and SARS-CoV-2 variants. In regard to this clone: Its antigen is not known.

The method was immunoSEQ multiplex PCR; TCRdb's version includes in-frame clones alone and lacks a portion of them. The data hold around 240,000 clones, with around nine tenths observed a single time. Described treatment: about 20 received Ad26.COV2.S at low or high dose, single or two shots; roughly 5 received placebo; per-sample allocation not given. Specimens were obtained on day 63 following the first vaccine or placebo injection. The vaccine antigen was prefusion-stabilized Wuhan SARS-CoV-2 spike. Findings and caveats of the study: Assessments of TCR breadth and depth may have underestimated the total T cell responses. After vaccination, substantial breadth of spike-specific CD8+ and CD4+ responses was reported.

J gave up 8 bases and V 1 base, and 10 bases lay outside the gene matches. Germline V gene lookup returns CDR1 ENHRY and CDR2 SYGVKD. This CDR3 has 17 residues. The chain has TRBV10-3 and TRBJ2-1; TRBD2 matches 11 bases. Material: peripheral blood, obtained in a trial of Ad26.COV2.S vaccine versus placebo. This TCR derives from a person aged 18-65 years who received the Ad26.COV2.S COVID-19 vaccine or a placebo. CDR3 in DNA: TGTGCCATCAGTGAGTGGCTAGCGGGAGGAACTCCGGATGAGCAGTTCTTC. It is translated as CAISEWLAGGTPDEQFF.